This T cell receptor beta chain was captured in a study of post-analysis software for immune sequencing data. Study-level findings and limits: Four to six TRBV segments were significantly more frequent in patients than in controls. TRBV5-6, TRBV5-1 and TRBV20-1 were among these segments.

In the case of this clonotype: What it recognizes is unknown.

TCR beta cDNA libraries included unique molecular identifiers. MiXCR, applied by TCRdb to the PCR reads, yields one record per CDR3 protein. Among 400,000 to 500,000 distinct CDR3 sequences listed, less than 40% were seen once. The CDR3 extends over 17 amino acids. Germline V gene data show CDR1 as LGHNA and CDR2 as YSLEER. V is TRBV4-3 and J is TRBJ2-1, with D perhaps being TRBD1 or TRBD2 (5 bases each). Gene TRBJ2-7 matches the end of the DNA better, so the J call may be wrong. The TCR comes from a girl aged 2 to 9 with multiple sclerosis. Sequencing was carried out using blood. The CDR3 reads CASSQEYRGARSYEQYF. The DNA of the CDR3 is TGCGCCAGCAGCCAAGAATATAGAGGGGCAAGGTCCTACGAGCAGTACTTC.